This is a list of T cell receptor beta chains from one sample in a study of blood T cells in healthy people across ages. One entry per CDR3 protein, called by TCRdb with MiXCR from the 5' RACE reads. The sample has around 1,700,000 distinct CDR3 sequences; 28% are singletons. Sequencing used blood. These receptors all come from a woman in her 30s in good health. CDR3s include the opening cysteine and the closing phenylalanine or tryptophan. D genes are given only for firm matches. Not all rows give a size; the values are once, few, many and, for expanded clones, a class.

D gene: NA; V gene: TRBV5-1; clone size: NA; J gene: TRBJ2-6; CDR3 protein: CAGGLTAGANVLTF; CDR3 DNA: TGCGCCGGCGGCTTAACGGCTGGGGCCAACGTCCTGACTTTC
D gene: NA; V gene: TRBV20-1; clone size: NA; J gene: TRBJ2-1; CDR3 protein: CSALPFSYNEQFF; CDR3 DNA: TGCAGTGCTCTCCCTTTCTCCTACAATGAGCAGTTCTTC
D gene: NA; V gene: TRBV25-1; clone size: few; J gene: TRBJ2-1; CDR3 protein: CASRDSRGRVDEQFF; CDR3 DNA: TGTGCCAGCAGGGATTCCCGGGGCAGGGTCGATGAGCAGTTCTTC
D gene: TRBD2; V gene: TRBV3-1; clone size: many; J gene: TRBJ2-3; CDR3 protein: CASSPQLATDTQYF; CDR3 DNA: TGTGCCAGCAGCCCACAACTAGCGACAGATACGCAGTATTTT
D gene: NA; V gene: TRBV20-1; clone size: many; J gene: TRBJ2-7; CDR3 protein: CSARSSRWTVTEQYF; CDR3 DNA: TGCAGTGCTAGATCCTCAAGATGGACAGTTACCGAGCAGTACTTC
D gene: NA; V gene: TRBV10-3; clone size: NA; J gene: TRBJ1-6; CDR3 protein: CAISDRGNGYGNSPRHF; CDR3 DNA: TGTGCCATCAGTGATAGAGGGAACGGATATGGGAATTCACCCCGCCACTTT
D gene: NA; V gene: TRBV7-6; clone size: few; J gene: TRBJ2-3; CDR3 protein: CASSLVRVRADTQYF; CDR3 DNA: TGTGCCAGCAGCTTAGTTCGGGTTCGGGCAGATACGCAGTATTTT
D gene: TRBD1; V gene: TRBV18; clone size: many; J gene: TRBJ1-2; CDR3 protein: CASSPDRDYGYTF; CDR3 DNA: TGTGCCAGCAGCCCAGACAGGGACTATGGCTACACCTTC
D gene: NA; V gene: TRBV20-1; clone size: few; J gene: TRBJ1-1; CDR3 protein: CSAKGPLRNTEAFF; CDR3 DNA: TGCAGTGCTAAGGGACCATTAAGGAACACTGAAGCTTTCTTT
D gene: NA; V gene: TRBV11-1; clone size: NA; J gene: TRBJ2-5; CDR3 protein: CASSFNRDRETQYF; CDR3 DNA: TGTGCCAGCAGCTTCAACAGGGATCGAGAGACCCAGTACTTC
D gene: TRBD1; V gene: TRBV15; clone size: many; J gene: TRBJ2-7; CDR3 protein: CATSKDRGGYEQYF; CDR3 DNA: TGTGCCACCAGCAAGGACAGGGGAGGTTACGAGCAGTACTTC
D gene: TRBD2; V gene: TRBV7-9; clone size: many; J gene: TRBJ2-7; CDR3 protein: CASSLARLAGGHEQYF; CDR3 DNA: TGTGCCAGCAGCTTAGCCCGACTAGCGGGAGGTCACGAGCAGTACTTC
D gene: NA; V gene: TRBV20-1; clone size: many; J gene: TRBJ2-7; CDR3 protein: CSARRPSAHEQYF; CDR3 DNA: TGCAGTGCTAGACGTCCTAGCGCACACGAGCAGTACTTC
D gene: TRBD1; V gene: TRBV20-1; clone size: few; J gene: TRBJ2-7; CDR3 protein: CSARDPLGGQGRSEQYF; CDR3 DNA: TGCAGTGCTAGAGATCCCTTAGGGGGACAGGGTCGCTCCGAGCAGTACTTC
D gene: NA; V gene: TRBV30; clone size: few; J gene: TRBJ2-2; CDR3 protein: CAWSILGTGELFF; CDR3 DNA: TGTGCCTGGAGTATCCTCGGGACCGGGGAGCTGTTTTTT
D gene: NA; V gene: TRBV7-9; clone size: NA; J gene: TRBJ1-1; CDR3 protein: CASSSPGTTEAFF; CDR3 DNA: TGTGCCAGCAGCTCCCCGGGCACTACTGAAGCTTTCTTT
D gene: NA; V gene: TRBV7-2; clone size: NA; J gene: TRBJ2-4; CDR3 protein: CASSFSQGLSKNIQYF; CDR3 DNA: TGTGCCAGCAGCTTTTCACAGGGCCTTTCCAAAAACATTCAGTACTTC
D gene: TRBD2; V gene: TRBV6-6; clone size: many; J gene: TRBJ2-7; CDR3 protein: CASRHSGTSVHEQYF; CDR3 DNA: TGTGCCAGCAGACATTCCGGGACTAGCGTCCACGAGCAGTACTTC
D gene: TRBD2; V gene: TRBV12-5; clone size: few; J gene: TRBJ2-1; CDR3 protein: CASVFLAGGDNEQFF; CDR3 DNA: TGTGCTAGTGTTTTTTTAGCGGGGGGAGACAATGAGCAGTTCTTC
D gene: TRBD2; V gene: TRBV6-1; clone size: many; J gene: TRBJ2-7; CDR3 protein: CASSTGDPGLAGKVIYEQYF; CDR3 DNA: TGTGCCAGCAGTACAGGGGATCCGGGACTAGCGGGCAAAGTGATCTACGAGCAGTACTTC
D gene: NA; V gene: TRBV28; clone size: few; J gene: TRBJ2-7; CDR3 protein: CASSPISSCEQYF; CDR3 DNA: TGTGCCAGCAGCCCTATTAGCTCCTGCGAGCAGTACTTC
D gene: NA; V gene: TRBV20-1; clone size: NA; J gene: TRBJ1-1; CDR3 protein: CSARAPGGEGAFF; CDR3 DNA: TGCAGTGCTAGAGCTCCAGGAGGGGAGGGAGCTTTCTTT
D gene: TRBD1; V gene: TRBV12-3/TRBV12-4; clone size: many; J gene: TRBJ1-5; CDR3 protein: CASSVRQGVMQPQHF; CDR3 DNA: TGTGCCAGCAGTGTCAGACAGGGTGTGATGCAGCCCCAGCATTTT
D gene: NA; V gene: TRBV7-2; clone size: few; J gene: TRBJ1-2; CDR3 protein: CASSPWTGPYGYTF; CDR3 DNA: TGTGCCAGCAGCCCGTGGACGGGTCCCTATGGCTACACCTTC
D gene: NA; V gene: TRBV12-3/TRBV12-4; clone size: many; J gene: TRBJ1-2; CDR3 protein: CASSSGSQYGYTF; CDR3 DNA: TGTGCCAGCAGCTCCGGGAGTCAATATGGCTACACCTTC
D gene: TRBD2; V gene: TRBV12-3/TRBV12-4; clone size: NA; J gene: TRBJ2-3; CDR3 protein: CASSLGISGGEGTQYF; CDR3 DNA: TGTGCCAGCAGTTTAGGGATCAGCGGGGGGGAGGGTACGCAGTATTTT